This T cell receptor beta chain was captured in a study of T cell responses to AZD1222 COVID-19 vaccine. Across the study: Researchers grouped second doses given at about 4 or about 12 weeks into one pool.

Produced via immunoSEQ multiplex PCR; TCRdb's table is partial and in-frame only. The data hold approximately 190,000 clones, with 85% to 95% observed a single time. Notes on the study in general: Following two doses of AZD1222, Spike-specific TCR breadth and depth rose. After the peak T cell response, and only then, were repertoires sampled. Donors were mostly white British, more females; clonal diversity possibly underestimated.

Worth noting for this clone: Antigen: not known.

The germline gives CDR1 MNHNS, CDR2 SASEGT. The length of the CDR3 is 14 residues. V dropped 3 bases and J dropped 7 bases, with 13 bases sitting between them. This chain uses TRBV6-1 with TRBJ1-5; TRBD1 is a possible D gene (6 bases). The sequence came from an adult in good health. The material sequenced was peripheral blood, taken on day 0 of AZD1222 vaccination. CDR3 bases: TGTGCCAGCAGTGACAGGGGCCGCGGGCAGCCCCAGCATTTT. This gives the protein CASSDRGRGQPQHF.